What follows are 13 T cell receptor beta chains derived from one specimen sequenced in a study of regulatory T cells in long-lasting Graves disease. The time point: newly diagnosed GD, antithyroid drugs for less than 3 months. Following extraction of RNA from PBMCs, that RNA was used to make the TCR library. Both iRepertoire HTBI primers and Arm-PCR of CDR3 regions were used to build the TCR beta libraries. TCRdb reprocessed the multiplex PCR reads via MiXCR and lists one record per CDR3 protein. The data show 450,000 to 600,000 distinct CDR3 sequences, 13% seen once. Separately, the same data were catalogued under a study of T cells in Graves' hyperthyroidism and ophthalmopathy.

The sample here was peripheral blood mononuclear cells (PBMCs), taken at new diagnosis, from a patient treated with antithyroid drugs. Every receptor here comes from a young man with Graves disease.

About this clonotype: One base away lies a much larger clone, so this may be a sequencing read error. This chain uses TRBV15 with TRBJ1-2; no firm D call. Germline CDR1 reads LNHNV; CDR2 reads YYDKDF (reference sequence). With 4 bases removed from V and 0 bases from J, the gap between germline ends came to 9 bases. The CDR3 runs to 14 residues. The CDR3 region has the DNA TGTGCCACCAGCATAGATCTCACTAACTATGGCTACACCTTC. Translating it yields CATSIDLTNYGYTF. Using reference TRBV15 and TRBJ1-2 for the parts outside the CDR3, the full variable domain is DAMVIQNPRYQVTQFGKPVTLSCSQTLNHNVMYWYQQKSSQAPKLLFHYYDKDFNNEADTPDNFQSRRPNTSFCFLDIRSPGLGDTAMYLCATSIDLTNYGYTFGSGTRLTVV.

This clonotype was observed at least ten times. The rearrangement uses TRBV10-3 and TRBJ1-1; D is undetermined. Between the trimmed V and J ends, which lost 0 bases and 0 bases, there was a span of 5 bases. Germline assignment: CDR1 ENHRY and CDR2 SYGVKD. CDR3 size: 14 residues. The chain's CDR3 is CAISESEVNTEAFF. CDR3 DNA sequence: TGTGCCATCAGTGAGTCGGAGGTGAACACTGAAGCTTTCTTT.

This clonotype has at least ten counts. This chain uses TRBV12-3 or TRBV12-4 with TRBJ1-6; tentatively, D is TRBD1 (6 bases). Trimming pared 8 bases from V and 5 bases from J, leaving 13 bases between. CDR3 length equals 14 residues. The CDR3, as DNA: TGTGCCAGCCGCGGGGGGCCCCATAATTCACCCCTCCACTTT. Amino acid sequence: CASRGGPHNSPLHF.

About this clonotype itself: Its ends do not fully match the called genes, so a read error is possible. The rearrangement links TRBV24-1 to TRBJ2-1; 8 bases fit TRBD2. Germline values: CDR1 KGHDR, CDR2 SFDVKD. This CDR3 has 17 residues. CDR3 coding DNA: TGTGCCACCGGTGATTCAGAGGCGGGAGGTTCCTACAATGAGCAGTTCTTC. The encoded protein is CATGDSEAGGSYNEQFF.

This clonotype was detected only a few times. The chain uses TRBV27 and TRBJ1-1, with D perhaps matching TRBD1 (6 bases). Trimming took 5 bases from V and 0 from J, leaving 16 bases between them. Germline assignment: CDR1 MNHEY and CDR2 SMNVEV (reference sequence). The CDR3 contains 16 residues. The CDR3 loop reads CASSPRRQAMNTEAFF. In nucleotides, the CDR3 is TGTGCCAGCAGTCCCAGACGACAGGCGATGAACACTGAAGCTTTCTTT.

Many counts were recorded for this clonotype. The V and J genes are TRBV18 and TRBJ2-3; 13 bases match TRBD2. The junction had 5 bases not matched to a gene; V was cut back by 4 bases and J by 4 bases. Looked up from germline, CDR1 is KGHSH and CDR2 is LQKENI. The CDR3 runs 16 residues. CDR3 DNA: TGTGCCAGCTCACGGACTAGCGGGAGTGCTGCAGATACGCAGTATTTT. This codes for CASSRTSGSAADTQYF. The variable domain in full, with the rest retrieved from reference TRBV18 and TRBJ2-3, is NAGVMQNPRHLVRRRGQEARLRCSPMKGHSHVYWYRQLPEEGLKFMVYLQKENIIDESGMPKERFSAEFPKEGPSILRIQQVVRGDSAAYFCASSRTSGSAADTQYFGPGTRLTVL.

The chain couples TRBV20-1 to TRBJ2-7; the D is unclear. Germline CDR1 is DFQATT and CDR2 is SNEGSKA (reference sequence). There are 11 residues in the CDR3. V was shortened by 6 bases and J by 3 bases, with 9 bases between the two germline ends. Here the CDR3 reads CSAPDFYEQYF. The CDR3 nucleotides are TGCAGTGCGCCCGACTTCTACGAGCAGTACTTC.

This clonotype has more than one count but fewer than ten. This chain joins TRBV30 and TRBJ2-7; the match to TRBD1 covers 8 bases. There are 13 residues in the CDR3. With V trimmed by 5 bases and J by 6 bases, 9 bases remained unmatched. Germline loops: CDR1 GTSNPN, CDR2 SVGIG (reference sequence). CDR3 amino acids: CAWRNRGSLEQYF. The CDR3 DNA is TGTGCCTGGCGAAACAGGGGGAGCCTCGAGCAGTACTTC.

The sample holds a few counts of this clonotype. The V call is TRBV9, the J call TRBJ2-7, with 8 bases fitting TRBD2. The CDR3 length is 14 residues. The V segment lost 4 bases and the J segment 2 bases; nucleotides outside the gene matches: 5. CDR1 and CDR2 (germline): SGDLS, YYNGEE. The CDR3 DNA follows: TGTGCCAGCAGCCGGGGGGGGAACACCTACGAGCAGTACTTC. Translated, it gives CASSRGGNTYEQYF.

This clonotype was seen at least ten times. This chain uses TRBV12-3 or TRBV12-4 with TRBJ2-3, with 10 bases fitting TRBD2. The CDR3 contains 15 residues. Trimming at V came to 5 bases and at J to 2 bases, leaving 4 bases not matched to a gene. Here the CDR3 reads CASSRLAGDTDTQYF. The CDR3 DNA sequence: TGTGCCAGCAGTCGTCTAGCGGGGGACACAGATACGCAGTATTTT.

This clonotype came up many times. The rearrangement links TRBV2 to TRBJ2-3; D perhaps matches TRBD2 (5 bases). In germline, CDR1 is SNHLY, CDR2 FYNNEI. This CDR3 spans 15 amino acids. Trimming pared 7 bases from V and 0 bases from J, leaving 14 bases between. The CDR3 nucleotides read TGTGCCAGCATAAATGGAAGCGGTAGCACAGATACGCAGTATTTT. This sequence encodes CASINGSGSTDTQYF. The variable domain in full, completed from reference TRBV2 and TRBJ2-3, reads EPEVTQTPSHQVTQMGQEVILRCVPISNHLYFYWYRQILGQKVEFLVSFYNNEISEKSEIFDDQFSVERPDGSNFTLKIRSTKLEDSAMYFCASINGSGSTDTQYFGPGTRLTVL.

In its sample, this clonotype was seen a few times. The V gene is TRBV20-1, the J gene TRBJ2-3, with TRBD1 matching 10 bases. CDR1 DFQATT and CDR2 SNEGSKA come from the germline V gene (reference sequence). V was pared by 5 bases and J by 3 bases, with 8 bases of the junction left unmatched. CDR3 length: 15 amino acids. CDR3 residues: CSADSGTGETDTQYF. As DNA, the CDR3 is TGCAGTGCTGATAGCGGGACAGGGGAAACAGATACGCAGTATTTT.

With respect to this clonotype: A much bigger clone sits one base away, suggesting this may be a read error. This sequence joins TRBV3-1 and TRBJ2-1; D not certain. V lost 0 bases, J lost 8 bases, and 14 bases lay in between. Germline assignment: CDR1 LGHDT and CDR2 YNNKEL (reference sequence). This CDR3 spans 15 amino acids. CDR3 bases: TGTGCCAGCAGCCAAGACCCCTGGGGTAGAGATGAGCAGTTCTTC. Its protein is CASSQDPWGRDEQFF.